A selection of T cell receptor beta chains follows, all from one sample in a study of blood T cell repertoires in COVID-19. The assay was immunoSEQ multiplex PCR, and TCRdb's table has in-frame clones only and misses some. The sample holds 170,000 or so clones, about 87% seen once. The sample consisted of peripheral blood. These receptors were obtained from a middle-aged man with active or convalescent COVID-19. The CDR3 runs from the conserved cysteine through the conserved F or W. D genes are given only for firm matches. A clone size is listed for some rows: how often the clone was seen (once, few, many), or a class if it is expanded.

D gene	clone size	J gene	V gene	CDR3 protein	CDR3 DNA
.	.	TRBJ1-6	TRBV7-3	CASSPSGGLPNSPLHF	TGTGCCAGCAGCCCAAGCGGGGGCCTGCCTAATTCACCCCTCCACTTT
TRBD1	few	TRBJ1-1	TRBV5-1	CASRNDRGNTEAFF	TGCGCCAGCAGAAACGACAGGGGGAACACTGAAGCTTTCTTT
.	.	TRBJ1-3	TRBV14	CASASGGNTIYF	TGTGCCAGCGCCTCGGGAGGAAACACCATATATTTT
.	.	TRBJ1-1	TRBV4-1	CASSQAQGIRTEAFF	TGCGCCAGCAGCCAAGCCCAGGGGATTCGAACTGAAGCTTTCTTT
TRBD1	.	TRBJ2-1	TRBV11-3	CASSLDLIGGRNEQFF	TGTGCCAGCAGCTTAGACCTGATAGGGGGCCGCAATGAGCAGTTCTTC
.	.	TRBJ1-1	TRBV30	CAWTAGPMNTEAFF	TGTGCCTGGACCGCAGGCCCCATGAACACTGAAGCTTTCTTT
TRBD1	once	TRBJ2-2	TRBV28	CASSLIGTAFTGELFF	TGTGCCAGCAGTTTAATTGGGACAGCCTTCACCGGGGAGCTGTTTTTT
TRBD2	.	TRBJ2-5	TRBV5-4	CASSKLAGGIQETQYF	TGTGCCAGCAGCAAATTAGCGGGGGGGATTCAAGAGACCCAGTACTTC
.	once	TRBJ2-2	TRBV21-1	CARRLAGAFTGELFF	TGTGCCAGGCGACTAGCGGGGGCGTTCACCGGGGAGCTGTTTTTT
TRBD1	.	TRBJ2-7	TRBV28	CASSWTGGGYEQYF	TGTGCCAGCAGCTGGACAGGGGGCGGCTACGAGCAGTACTTC
.	.	TRBJ1-6	TRBV3-1/TRBV3-2	CASSLMTGGKSPLHF	TGTGCCAGCAGCCTGATGACGGGGGGGAAATCACCCCTCCACTTT
TRBD1	.	TRBJ1-2	TRBV12-5	CASGQGQGYGYTF	TGTGCTAGTGGCCAGGGACAGGGCTATGGCTACACCTTC
TRBD1	.	TRBJ1-2	TRBV28	CASSLGTGAYGYTF	TGTGCCAGCAGTTTAGGGACAGGGGCCTATGGCTACACCTTC
TRBD1	.	TRBJ1-2	TRBV28	CASSQAGGQGNYGYTF	TGTGCCAGCAGCCAGGCCGGGGGACAGGGTAACTATGGCTACACCTTC
.	.	TRBJ2-7	TRBV28	CASSSPPGTSLISYEQYF	TGTGCCAGCAGTTCCCCCCCGGGCACTAGCCTTATCTCCTACGAGCAGTACTTC
TRBD2	.	TRBJ2-5	TRBV6-5	CASRTSGSQETQYF	TGTGCCAGCAGGACTAGCGGATCCCAAGAGACCCAGTACTTC
.	few	TRBJ1-2	TRBV28	CASSSAGGVNYGYTF	TGTGCCAGCAGTTCCGCGGGGGGTGTGAACTATGGCTACACCTTC